These 31 T cell receptor beta chains originate from one sample sequenced in a study of blood T cells in healthy people across ages. Next came a second PCR, run for roughly 6 to 11 cycles, which used a sample-barcoded 5' primer along with a J-beta primer mix. Each CDR3 protein is one row after TCRdb ran MiXCR on the 5' RACE reads. The sample carries 920,000 or so distinct CDR3 sequences, 35% to 50% recorded once. Sequencing used blood. The receptor set was obtained from a woman aged 55-69 years in good health.

This clonotype was observed many times. This chain connects TRBV20-1 to TRBJ2-5; the match to TRBD2 covers 8 bases. Germline values: CDR1 DFQATT, CDR2 SNEGSKA (reference sequence). Losses at the gene ends were 2 bases for V and 7 bases for J; bases not matched to a gene: 9. The CDR3 consists of 14 residues. The CDR3 reads CSARTGLGVGTQYF. The CDR3 bases are TGCAGTGCTAGAACGGGACTAGGAGTCGGGACCCAGTACTTC.

This clonotype was recorded a few times. This chain joins TRBV7-3 and TRBJ2-7, with 9 bases aligning to TRBD2. Trimming removed 2 bases from V and 3 bases from J; junction bases left unmatched: 5. The CDR3 spans 15 residues. Germline lookup yields CDR1 SGHTA and CDR2 FQGTGA. The CDR3 bases are TGTGCCAGCAGCTTACATGGTAGCGGGAGCTACGAGCAGTACTTC. Protein: CASSLHGSGSYEQYF.

V and J are TRBV7-9 and TRBJ2-3, with D possibly TRBD1 on 5 matching bases. The CDR3 runs 16 residues. Germline V gives CDR1 SEHNR, CDR2 FQNEAQ (reference sequence). V lost 0 bases and J 0 bases, leaving 10 bases between the germline ends. In DNA, the CDR3 is TGTGCCAGCAGCTTAGCCCAGGGCGGTAGCACAGATACGCAGTATTTT. Residues: CASSLAQGGSTDTQYF.

This clonotype was counted ten times or more. The chain carries TRBV27 and TRBJ2-5, with unresolved D. CDR1 and CDR2 (germline): MNHEY, SMNVEV (reference sequence). V was clipped by 6 bases and J by 4 bases, with 6 bases between them. The CDR3 length is 11 residues. As DNA, the CDR3 is TGTGCCAGCAGGACGGGAGAGACCCAGTACTTC. This codes for CASRTGETQYF.

This chain joins TRBV7-9 and TRBJ2-7; D gene unclear. The CDR3 totals 12 residues. With 0 bases removed from V and 6 bases from J, the gap between germline ends came to 6 bases. Germline CDR1 and CDR2: SEHNR and FQNEAQ (reference sequence). The DNA of the CDR3 is TGTGCCAGCAGCTTAGCGACTCGCGAGCAGTACTTC. It translates to CASSLATREQYF.

This clonotype was seen only a few times. The J gene is TRBJ1-2, the V gene TRBV20-1; 7 bases map to TRBD1. The CDR3 extends over 12 amino acids. The V segment lost 7 bases and the J segment 6 bases; nucleotides outside the gene matches: 8. Germline lookup yields CDR1 DFQATT and CDR2 SNEGSKA (reference sequence). CDR3 nucleotide sequence: TGCAGTGTCACAGGGGATGAGAATGGCTACACCTTC. Translated, it gives CSVTGDENGYTF.

In its sample, this clonotype was seen once. V usage is TRBV24-1 and J usage is TRBJ2-1; 12 bases match TRBD1. The J call may be faulty, since TRBJ2-7 better matches the DNA end. Germline values: CDR1 KGHDR, CDR2 SFDVKD. The CDR3 has 18 residues. The CDR3 bases are TGTGCCACCAGTGATCCGCCGGGACAGGGGGCGGACTACAATGAGCAGTACTTC. Amino acid sequence: CATSDPPGQGADYNEQYF.

This chain connects TRBV29-1 to TRBJ2-1; TRBD1 matches at 12 bases. The ends lost 7 bases at V and 9 bases at J; junction bases unmatched: 10. The germline gives CDR1 SQVTM, CDR2 ANQGSEA. The CDR3 is 14 amino acids. This chain's CDR3 is CSARDRGRGLEQFF. The CDR3 DNA follows: TGCAGCGCTAGGGACAGGGGGCGCGGGCTTGAGCAGTTCTTC.

CDR3 residues: CSVDGTSASYNEQFF. The DNA for the CDR3 is TGCAGCGTTGATGGGACTAGCGCATCCTACAATGAGCAGTTCTTC. This sequence joins TRBV29-1 and TRBJ2-1; 10 bases line up with TRBD2. Trimming removed 3 bases from V and 1 base from J; junction bases left unmatched: 3. CDR1 is SQVTM and CDR2 is ANQGSEA in the germline V gene. The CDR3 has 15 residues.

The chain uses TRBV20-1 and TRBJ2-3, with D tentatively TRBD1 (6 bases). The CDR3 is 13 residues long. The germline V gene has CDR1 DFQATT and CDR2 SNEGSKA (reference sequence). V was shortened by 3 bases and J by 1 base, with 8 bases between the two germline ends. The CDR3 loop reads CSASQGRTDTQYF. In nucleotides, the CDR3 is TGCAGTGCTAGCCAGGGGCGCACAGATACGCAGTATTTT.

This chain connects TRBV9 to TRBJ2-1; 7 bases agree with TRBD2. The trim removed 3 bases at V and 6 bases at J, leaving 9 bases unmatched. The germline gives CDR1 SGDLS, CDR2 YYNGEE. The CDR3 loop spans 15 amino acids. The CDR3 sequence is CASSEEPGLSNEQFF. CDR3 in DNA: TGTGCCAGCAGCGAAGAACCGGGACTATCCAATGAGCAGTTCTTC.

V is TRBV20-1 and J is TRBJ2-5; 12 nucleotides match TRBD2. The CDR3 has 14 amino acids. V was pared by 3 bases and J by 2 bases, with 1 base of the junction left unmatched. The germline V gene has CDR1 DFQATT and CDR2 SNEGSKA (reference sequence). DNA for the CDR3: TGCAGTGCTAGGACTAGCGGGAGACAAGAGACCCAGTACTTC. Encoded protein: CSARTSGRQETQYF.

Ten or more counts support this clonotype. This chain links TRBV5-6 with TRBJ2-7; no clear D gene. The CDR3 length is 13 residues. CDR1 and CDR2 from the germline V gene are SGHDT and YYEEEE. Between the trimmed V and J ends, which lost 2 bases and 2 bases, there was a span of 8 bases. CDR3 sequence reads: CASSLAAAYEQYF. DNA of the CDR3: TGTGCCAGCAGCTTAGCAGCTGCCTACGAGCAGTACTTC.

This clonotype was picked up a small number of times. The rearrangement joins TRBV7-9 to TRBJ2-7; D might be TRBD2 (5 bases). Germline CDR1 is SEHNR and CDR2 is FQNEAQ (reference sequence). Trimming removed 4 bases from V and 4 bases from J, with 11 bases in between. The CDR3 has 13 residues. CDR3 in amino acids: CASSSEGGYEQYF. As DNA, the CDR3 is TGTGCCAGCAGCTCCGAAGGAGGTTACGAGCAGTACTTC.

This chain uses TRBV18 with TRBJ2-5; 9 bases are shared with TRBD1. The CDR3 spans 13 residues. Germline V gene sequence: CDR1 KGHSH, CDR2 LQKENI. The J segment lost 10 bases and the V segment lost 5 bases, leaving 8 bases of the junction unmatched. CDR3 sequence: CASSAGTGNFQYF. CDR3 nucleotides: TGTGCCAGCTCAGCCGGGACAGGGAATTTCCAGTACTTC.

The rearrangement joins TRBV29-1 to TRBJ2-1; 7 nucleotides align to TRBD2. V trimming: 8 bases; J trimming: 2 bases; junction bases outside the gene matches: 21. Germline V gene data show CDR1 as SQVTM and CDR2 as ANQGSEA. CDR3 size: 18 residues. Written as DNA, the CDR3 is TGCAGCTGTTGGGCGGGAGAGGTGTGGACTACAACCTACAATGAGCAGTTCTTC. This sequence encodes CSCWAGEVWTTTYNEQFF.

The CDR3 here is CSVVGRVSGNEQFF. The CDR3 DNA reads as TGCAGCGTTGTTGGCAGGGTGTCTGGAAATGAGCAGTTCTTC. The chain recombines TRBV29-1 with TRBJ2-1; possible D gene TRBD1, 5 bases. Trimming removed 4 bases from V and 7 bases from J, with 17 bases in between. This CDR3 has 14 amino acids. The V gene's germline CDR1 is SQVTM and CDR2 ANQGSEA.

The chain joins TRBV6-5 to TRBJ1-1; possible D gene TRBD1, 5 bases. V was pared by 2 bases and J by 3 bases, with 10 bases between. This CDR3 spans 14 amino acids. Per germline, CDR1 MNHEY and CDR2 SVGAGI. CDR3 nucleotide sequence: TGTGCCAGCAGTTACCGCCGGGACCACACTGAAGCTTTCTTT. It codes for CASSYRRDHTEAFF.

The rearrangement links TRBV5-1 to TRBJ2-1; TRBD2 matches at 8 bases. J gave up 6 bases and V 0 bases, and 8 bases lay outside the gene matches. There are 16 residues in the CDR3. Per the germline V gene, CDR1 is SGHRS and CDR2 is YFSETQ. CDR3 protein: CASSLVGTSIANEQFF. CDR3 nucleotide sequence: TGCGCCAGCAGCTTGGTGGGGACTAGTATCGCCAATGAGCAGTTCTTC.

This clonotype was counted a few times. V gene TRBV9 combines with J gene TRBJ2-7, with 12 bases lining up with TRBD2. In germline, CDR1 is SGDLS, CDR2 YYNGEE. V trimming: 4 bases; J trimming: 6 bases; junction bases outside the gene matches: 2. This CDR3 contains 13 residues. The CDR3 DNA sequence: TGTGCCAGCAGCCGGACTAGCGGGGCCGAGCAGTACTTC. This gives the protein CASSRTSGAEQYF.

This clonotype was detected only a few times. CDR3 amino acids: CASSLGRVSSEQYF. DNA for the CDR3: TGTGCCAGCAGTCTAGGCAGGGTTTCTTCCGAGCAGTACTTC. This chain uses TRBV28 with TRBJ2-4, with a weak D call TRBD1 (5 bases). The assigned J gene may be wrong: the sequence end matches TRBJ2-7 better. CDR3 length: 14 amino acids. The germline V gene has CDR1 MDHEN and CDR2 SYDVKM.

This clonotype was found once. J is TRBJ2-1 and V is TRBV7-9; weak D call: TRBD2 (5 bases). Germline CDR1 SEHNR, CDR2 FQNEAQ (reference sequence). This CDR3 has 13 amino acids. V lost 7 bases, J lost 0 bases, and 7 bases lay in between. The CDR3 spells CASNSASYNEQFF. The CDR3 nucleotides are TGTGCCAGCAATAGCGCCTCCTACAATGAGCAGTTCTTC.

This clonotype was found once. This chain uses TRBV29-1 with TRBJ2-5, with 7 bases lining up with TRBD1. The end of the DNA fits TRBJ2-7 better, so the J call may be wrong. Germline CDR1 and CDR2: SQVTM and ANQGSEA. The CDR3 contains 14 residues. The CDR3 spells CSVGWTGRSYEQYF. The CDR3 nucleotides read TGCAGCGTTGGATGGACAGGCCGCTCCTACGAGCAGTACTTC.

The chain uses TRBV29-1 and TRBJ1-1; D is unresolved. This CDR3 contains 13 residues. Germline V gene lookup returns CDR1 SQVTM and CDR2 ANQGSEA. Trimming took off 5 bases at V and 5 bases at J, with 15 bases between the two ends. CDR3 loop: CSVSGSEGTEAFF. Written as DNA, the CDR3 is TGCAGCGTTTCGGGAAGCGAGGGTACTGAAGCTTTCTTT.

The J gene is TRBJ2-7, the V gene TRBV7-9; D not resolved. CDR3 size: 16 residues. Trimming removed 5 bases at V and 3 bases at J, with 20 bases between. Germline CDR1 reads SEHNR; CDR2 reads FQNEAQ (reference sequence). The CDR3 loop reads CASSTMAGRSCYEQYF. The CDR3 coding sequence is TGTGCCAGCAGCACTATGGCCGGCAGGAGCTGCTACGAGCAGTACTTC.

The chain carries TRBV6-6 and TRBJ2-1, with 8 bases fitting TRBD1. With V trimmed by 4 bases and J by 0 bases, 8 bases remained unmatched. CDR3 size: 17 residues. Germline CDR1 and CDR2: MNHNY and SVGAGI (reference sequence). The CDR3 here is CASSFSPRGPSYNEQFF. CDR3 DNA: TGTGCCAGCAGTTTTTCACCCAGGGGGCCCTCCTACAATGAGCAGTTCTTC.

This clonotype was detected only a few times. The chain links TRBV7-2 to TRBJ2-7; D might be TRBD1 (7 bases). Germline lookup yields CDR1 SGHTA and CDR2 FQGNSA. Deletions cut 1 base from V and 3 bases from J, with 10 bases between. The CDR3 has 14 amino acids. CDR3 DNA sequence: TGTGCCAGCAGCTTAGGCAGGGGGGTCTACGAGCAGTACTTC. Amino acid sequence: CASSLGRGVYEQYF.

CDR3 coding DNA: TGTGCCAGCAGTTGGATAGCGGAAACTATAGATACGCAGTATTTT. The encoded protein is CASSWIAETIDTQYF. V is TRBV27 and J is TRBJ2-3, with D tentatively TRBD2 (6 bases). There are 15 residues in the CDR3. Trimming stripped 4 bases from V and 5 bases from J, with 16 bases between. CDR1 MNHEY and CDR2 SMNVEV come from the germline V gene (reference sequence).

Only a few counts were recorded for this clonotype. This chain joins TRBV4-1 and TRBJ2-1; tentative D call: TRBD2 (7 bases). CDR1 and CDR2 (germline): MGHRA, YSYEKL. With 1 base removed from V and 10 bases from J, the gap between germline ends came to 23 bases. There are 17 residues in the CDR3. CDR3 amino acids: CASSQAFRVRGGGEQFF. The CDR3 region has the DNA TGCGCCAGCAGCCAAGCGTTTAGGGTGAGAGGGGGAGGGGAGCAGTTCTTC.

V gene TRBV20-1 combines with J gene TRBJ2-7, with D possibly matching TRBD1 (6 bases). The end of the DNA fits TRBJ2-5 better, so the J call may be wrong. The germline CDR1 and CDR2 sequences are DFQATT and SNEGSKA (reference sequence). The CDR3 is 13 residues long. The DNA for the CDR3 is TGCAGTGCAGGCGACCTCAGGGGAGAGACCCAGTACTTC. This sequence encodes CSAGDLRGETQYF.

The chain links TRBV6-1 to TRBJ2-1; a possible D gene is TRBD1 (7 bases). CDR3 size: 18 residues. The V end lost 3 bases, the J end lost 5 bases, and 23 bases lay between the germline ends. The V gene's germline CDR1 is MNHNS and CDR2 SASEGT. The DNA of the CDR3 is TGTGCCAGCAGTGACAGGGGGGATAGGGACACAGGACACAATGAGCAGTTCTTC. This encodes CASSDRGDRDTGHNEQFF.